The TCR beta chain under discussion was sequenced for a study of cytomegalovirus exposure and HLA in healthy donors. Study-wide background: Early released data had around 89 million unique TCRs, all coming from HLA-typed donors. The study's findings and limits: The authors later linked a missense DCLRE1C variant to TCR beta V- and J-gene trimming. In a later analysis, parvovirus B19, influenza, CMV and Epstein-Barr virus appeared linked to several top co-occurrence clusters. In vitro checks showed that a few CMV-associated chains really do target CMV antigens.

60 Vbeta and 13 Jbeta primers were used in PCR. Sequencing was performed with immunoSEQ multiplex PCR; in TCRdb, only in-frame clones are kept and a portion is missing. In the table there are about 100,000 clones, 79% of which are singletons. In the case of this clone: Its specificity is unknown.

The germline V gene encodes CDR1 SGHTA and CDR2 FQGNSA. V shed 0 bases and J 6 bases; nucleotides not matched to a gene: 8. CDR3 length: 15 residues. This rearrangement joins TRBV7-2 to TRBJ2-7; 7 bases line up with TRBD2. The sample was PBMCs. The sequence was obtained from a woman between 35 and 50 years old in good health and CMV-seronegative. This chain's CDR3 is CASSLAGGPTSEQYF. The CDR3 region has the DNA TGTGCCAGCAGCTTAGCGGGAGGGCCTACGAGCGAGCAGTACTTC. Full variable domain (remainder filled in from reference TRBV7-2 and TRBJ2-7): GAGVSQSPSNKVTEKGKDVELRCDPISGHTALYWYRQSLGQGLEFLIYFQGNSAPDKSGLPSDRFSAERTGGSVSTLTIQRTQQEDSAVYLCASSLAGGPTSEQYFGPGTRLTVT.